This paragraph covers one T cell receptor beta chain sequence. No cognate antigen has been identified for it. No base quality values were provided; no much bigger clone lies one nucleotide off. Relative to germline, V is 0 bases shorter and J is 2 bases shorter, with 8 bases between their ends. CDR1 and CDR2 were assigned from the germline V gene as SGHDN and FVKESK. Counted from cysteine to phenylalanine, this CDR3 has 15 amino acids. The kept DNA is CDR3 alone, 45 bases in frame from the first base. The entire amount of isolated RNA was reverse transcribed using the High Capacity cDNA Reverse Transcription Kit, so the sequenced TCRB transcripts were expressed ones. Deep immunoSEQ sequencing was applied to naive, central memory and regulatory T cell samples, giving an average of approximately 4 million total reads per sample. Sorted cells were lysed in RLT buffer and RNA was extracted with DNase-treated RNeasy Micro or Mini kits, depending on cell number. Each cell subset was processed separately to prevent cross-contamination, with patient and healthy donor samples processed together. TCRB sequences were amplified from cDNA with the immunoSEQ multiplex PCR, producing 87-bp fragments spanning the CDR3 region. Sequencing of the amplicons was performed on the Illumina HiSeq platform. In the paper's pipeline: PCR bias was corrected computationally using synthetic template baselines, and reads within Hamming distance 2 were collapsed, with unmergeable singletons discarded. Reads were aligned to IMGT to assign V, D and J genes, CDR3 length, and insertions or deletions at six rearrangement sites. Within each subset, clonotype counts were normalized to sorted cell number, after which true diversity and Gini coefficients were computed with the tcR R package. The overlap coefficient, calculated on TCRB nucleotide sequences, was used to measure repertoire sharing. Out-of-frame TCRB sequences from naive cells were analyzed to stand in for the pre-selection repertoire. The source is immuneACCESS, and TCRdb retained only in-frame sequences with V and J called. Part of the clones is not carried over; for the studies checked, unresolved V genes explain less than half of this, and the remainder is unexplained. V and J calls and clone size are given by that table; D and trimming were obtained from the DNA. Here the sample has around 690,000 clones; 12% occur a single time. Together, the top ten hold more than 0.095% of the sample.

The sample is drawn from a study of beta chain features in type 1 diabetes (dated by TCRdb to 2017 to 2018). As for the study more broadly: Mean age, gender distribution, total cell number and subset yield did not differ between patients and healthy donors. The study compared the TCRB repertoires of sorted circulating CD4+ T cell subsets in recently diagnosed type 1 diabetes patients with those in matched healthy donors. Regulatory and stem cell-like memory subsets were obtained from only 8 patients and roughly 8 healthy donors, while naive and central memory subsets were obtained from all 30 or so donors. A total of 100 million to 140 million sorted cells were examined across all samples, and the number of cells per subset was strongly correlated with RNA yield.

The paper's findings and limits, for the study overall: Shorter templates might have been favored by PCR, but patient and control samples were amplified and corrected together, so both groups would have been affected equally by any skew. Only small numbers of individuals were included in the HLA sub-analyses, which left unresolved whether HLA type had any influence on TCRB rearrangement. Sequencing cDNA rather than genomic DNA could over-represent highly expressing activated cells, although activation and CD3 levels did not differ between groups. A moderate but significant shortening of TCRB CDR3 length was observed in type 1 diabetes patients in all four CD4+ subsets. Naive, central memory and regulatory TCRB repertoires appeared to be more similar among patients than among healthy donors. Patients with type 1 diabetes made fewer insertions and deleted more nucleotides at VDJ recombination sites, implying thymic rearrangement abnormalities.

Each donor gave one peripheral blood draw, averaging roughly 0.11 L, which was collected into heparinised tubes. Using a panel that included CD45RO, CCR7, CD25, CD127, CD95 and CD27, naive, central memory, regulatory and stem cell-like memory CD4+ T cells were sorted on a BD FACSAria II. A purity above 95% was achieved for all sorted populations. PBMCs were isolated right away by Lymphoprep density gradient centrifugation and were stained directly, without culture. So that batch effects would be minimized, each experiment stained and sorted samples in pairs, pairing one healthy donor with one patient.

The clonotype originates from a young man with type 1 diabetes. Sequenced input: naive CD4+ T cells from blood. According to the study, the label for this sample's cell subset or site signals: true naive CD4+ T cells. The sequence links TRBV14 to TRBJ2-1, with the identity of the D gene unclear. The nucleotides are TGTGCCAGCAGCCAAGATAGGATAGCCTACAATGAGCAGTTCTTC. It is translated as CASSQDRIAYNEQFF. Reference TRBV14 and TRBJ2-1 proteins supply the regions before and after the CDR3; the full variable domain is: EAGVTQFPSHSVIEKGQTVTLRCDPISGHDNLYWYRRVMGKEIKFLLHFVKESKQDESGMPNNRFLAERTGGTYSTLKVQPAELEDSGVYFCASSQDRIAYNEQFFGPGTRLTVL.